This is a list of T cell receptor beta chains from one sample in a study of OX40 agonist ivuxolimab in advanced cancers. TCRdb keeps only in-frame clones here, not all; method: immunoSEQ multiplex PCR. The sample carries over 35,000 clones, just under 75% recorded once. Sequencing used CD4+ or CD8+ T cells sorted from blood, obtained in a trial of the OX40 agonist ivuxolimab. The receptor source for this set is an adult with an advanced solid tumor such as melanoma, head and neck, liver or kidney cancer. Both conserved end residues are part of each CDR3. Fields, in order: V gene, J gene, clone size, D gene, CDR3 protein, CDR3 DNA. A D gene is named only where the DNA matches it firmly. Rows may omit the clone size; those that give it use once, few, many or a size class.

>TRBV6-5|TRBJ1-3|-|-
CASSYSTGRGNTIYF
TGTGCCAGCAGTTACTCTACAGGGCGGGGAAACACCATATATTTT
>TRBV7-9|TRBJ2-7|-|TRBD1
CASSLGTGGEQYF
TGTGCCAGCAGCTTAGGGACAGGGGGCGAGCAGTACTTC
>TRBV21-1|TRBJ1-6|-|-
CASSKAEGLNNSPLHF
TGTGCCAGCAGCAAAGCGGAGGGTTTAAATAATTCACCCCTCCACTTT
>TRBV7-6|TRBJ2-7|few|-
CASSLRYEQYF
TGTGCCAGCAGCCTTAGATACGAGCAGTACTTC
>TRBV11-2|TRBJ2-1|once|-
CASEGGGEVDNEQFF
TGTGCCAGCGAGGGGGGAGGGGAGGTAGACAATGAGCAGTTCTTC
>TRBV10-3|TRBJ2-3|-|-
CAISGGTDTQYF
TGTGCCATCAGCGGGGGAACAGATACGCAGTATTTT
>TRBV7-2|TRBJ2-1|-|TRBD1
CASSRGQGRNEQFF
TGTGCCAGCAGCCGGGGACAGGGGAGAAATGAGCAGTTCTTC
>TRBV18|TRBJ1-2|-|-
CASSPGATHYGYTF
TGTGCCAGCTCACCCGGGGCTACCCACTATGGCTACACCTTC
>TRBV7-2|TRBJ1-6|many|-
CASGPYNSPLHF
TGTGCCAGCGGGCCCTATAATTCACCCCTCCACTTT
>TRBV4-2|TRBJ2-4|few|-
CASSQESLQMVKNIQYF
TGTGCCAGCAGCCAAGAGAGTTTGCAGATGGTAAAAAACATTCAGTACTTC
>TRBV30|TRBJ1-4|few|-
CAWSVGEKLFF
TGTGCCTGGAGTGTTGGGGAAAAACTGTTTTTT
>TRBV15|TRBJ1-2|-|-
CATSREAGYGYTF
TGTGCCACCAGCAGAGAGGCCGGCTATGGCTACACCTTC
>TRBV6-4|TRBJ1-5|once|-
CASSDRGGNQPQHF
TGTGCCAGCAGTGACAGGGGCGGCAATCAGCCCCAGCATTTT
>TRBV5-1|TRBJ1-3|-|-
CASSSGGLGGNTIYF
TGCGCCAGCAGCTCCGGGGGGTTGGGTGGAAACACCATATATTTT
>TRBV19|TRBJ1-6|-|-
CASNTGKGGNSPLHF
TGTGCCAGTAACACAGGGAAAGGGGGGAATTCACCCCTCCACTTT
>TRBV28|TRBJ1-2|-|TRBD1
CASSSPGQNYGYTF
TGTGCCAGCAGTTCCCCGGGACAGAACTATGGCTACACCTTC
>TRBV29-1|TRBJ2-3|-|-
CSTDGAYTDTQYF
TGCAGCACCGATGGGGCCTACACAGATACGCAGTATTTT
>TRBV30|TRBJ1-2|-|-
CAWSVRFAGQKNYGYTF
TGTGCCTGGAGTGTACGGTTCGCAGGACAAAAGAATTATGGCTACACCTTC
>TRBV2|TRBJ1-5|-|-
CASSGFRTDSNQPQHF
TGTGCCAGCAGTGGGTTCCGCACAGATAGCAATCAGCCCCAGCATTTT
>TRBV29-1|TRBJ2-7|-|TRBD1
CSVDRTGHEQYF
TGCAGCGTCGACAGGACAGGGCACGAGCAGTACTTC
>TRBV6-5|TRBJ1-1|-|-
CASSFTGLRNTEAFF
TGTGCCAGCAGTTTCACGGGGCTGAGGAACACTGAAGCTTTCTTT
>TRBV7-9|TRBJ2-7|-|-
CASSRGMEGAVEQYF
TGTGCCAGCAGCCGCGGGATGGAGGGGGCCGTCGAGCAGTACTTC
>TRBV2|TRBJ2-2|-|TRBD2
CASSGLAIGELFF
TGTGCCAGCAGTGGACTAGCGATCGGGGAGCTGTTTTTT
>TRBV7-6|TRBJ2-6|-|TRBD2
CASSPAVSGGASFGANVLTF
TGTGCCAGCAGCCCTGCTGTAAGCGGGGGGGCATCGTTTGGGGCCAACGTCCTGACTTTC
>TRBV11-1|TRBJ2-5|-|-
CASSLVRGVKTQYF
TGTGCCAGCAGCTTAGTCAGGGGCGTGAAGACCCAGTACTTC
>TRBV7-7|TRBJ2-3|-|TRBD1
CASSSTGTGVEDTQYF
TGTGCCAGCAGCTCGACCGGGACAGGGGTGGAAGATACGCAGTATTTT
>TRBV11-2|TRBJ2-3|-|-
CASSLDPSTDTQYF
TGTGCCAGCAGCTTAGATCCTAGCACAGATACGCAGTATTTT
>TRBV5-6|TRBJ1-2|medium-sized|-
CASSEQGTNYGYTF
TGTGCCAGCAGCGAACAAGGGACTAACTATGGCTACACCTTC
>TRBV19|TRBJ1-5|-|-
CASSPRYPRQLNQPQHF
TGTGCCAGTAGTCCAAGATACCCGCGGCAGCTCAATCAGCCCCAGCATTTT
>TRBV11-2|TRBJ2-6|-|-
CASSQHPRGANVLTF
TGTGCCAGCAGCCAGCACCCCAGGGGGGCCAACGTCCTGACTTTC
>TRBV10-3|TRBJ2-3|-|TRBD2
CAISEKAGGSTDTQYF
TGTGCCATCAGTGAGAAAGCGGGGGGGAGCACAGATACGCAGTATTTT
>TRBV5-6|TRBJ2-7|-|-
CASSLRPSGNYEQYF
TGTGCCAGCAGCTTGAGGCCCTCGGGAAACTACGAGCAGTACTTC
>TRBV18|TRBJ2-3|-|TRBD2
CATTAGYTDTQYF
TGTGCCACCACAGCGGGGTACACAGATACGCAGTATTTT
>TRBV4-1|TRBJ2-3|-|TRBD1
CASSLDRVTDTQYF
TGCGCCAGCAGCCTCGACAGGGTCACAGATACGCAGTATTTT
>TRBV18|TRBJ2-7|-|-
CASSPIGSGEQYF
TGTGCCAGCTCACCAATAGGATCGGGTGAGCAGTACTTC
>TRBV19|TRBJ2-7|-|TRBD1
CASSRQGGPYEQYF
TGTGCCAGTAGTCGACAGGGGGGCCCCTACGAGCAGTACTTC
>TRBV5-1|TRBJ1-2|-|-
CASSPAGTGALYTF
TGCGCCAGCAGCCCTGCCGGGACGGGAGCGCTCTACACCTTC
>TRBV5-1|TRBJ1-4|-|-
CASRTGQPDGELFF
TGCGCCAGCAGAACAGGACAGCCTGACGGAGAACTGTTTTTT
>TRBV9|TRBJ1-2|-|TRBD1
CASSDSGGNRYGYTF
TGTGCCAGCAGCGATTCAGGGGGCAATCGGTATGGCTACACCTTC
>TRBV7-8|TRBJ1-5|-|-
CASSFGPRNQPQHF
TGTGCCAGCAGCTTCGGGCCGAGGAATCAGCCCCAGCATTTT
>TRBV7-6|TRBJ2-7|-|TRBD1
CASSLGTGVSYEQYF
TGTGCCAGCAGCCTAGGGACAGGGGTTAGCTACGAGCAGTACTTC
>TRBV7-3|TRBJ2-2|few|-
CASSFNAGNTGELFF
TGTGCCAGCAGCTTTAACGCAGGGAACACCGGGGAGCTGTTTTTT
>TRBV10-3|TRBJ1-3|-|-
CAIRTMPQGTGNTIYF
TGTGCCATCAGAACCATGCCTCAGGGAACTGGAAACACCATATATTTT
>TRBV5-1|TRBJ2-3|few|-
CASSLVKPGASTDTQYF
TGCGCCAGCAGCTTGGTCAAGCCTGGGGCTAGCACAGATACGCAGTATTTT
>TRBV6-5|TRBJ1-6|few|-
CASRGGGNSPLHF
TGTGCCAGCCGAGGGGGGGGGAATTCACCCCTCCACTTT
>TRBV2|TRBJ1-6|once|-
CASKNREGSPLHF
TGTGCCAGCAAGAACAGGGAGGGCTCACCCCTCCACTTT
>TRBV4-2|TRBJ1-1|-|-
CASSQGHRNTEAFF
TGTGCCAGCAGCCAGGGACATAGGAACACTGAAGCTTTCTTT
>TRBV9|TRBJ2-1|-|TRBD2
CASSASGGAQNEQFF
TGTGCCAGCAGCGCCAGCGGGGGGGCTCAGAATGAGCAGTTCTTC
>TRBV18|TRBJ2-1|-|TRBD1
CASSPLDRVNEQFF
TGTGCCAGCTCACCACTGGACAGGGTCAATGAGCAGTTCTTC